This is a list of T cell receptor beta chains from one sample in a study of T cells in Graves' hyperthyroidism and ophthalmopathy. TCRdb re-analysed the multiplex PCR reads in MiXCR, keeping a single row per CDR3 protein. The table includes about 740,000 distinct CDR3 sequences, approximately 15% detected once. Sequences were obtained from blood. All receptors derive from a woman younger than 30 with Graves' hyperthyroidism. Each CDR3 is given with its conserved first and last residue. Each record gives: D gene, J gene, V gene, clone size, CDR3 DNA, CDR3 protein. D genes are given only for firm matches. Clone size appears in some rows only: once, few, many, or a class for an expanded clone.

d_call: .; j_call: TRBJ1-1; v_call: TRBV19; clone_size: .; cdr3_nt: TGTGCCAGTAGTCCCAATCCAGACATGGAGGGAGGGGGTATCTACACTGAAGCTTTCTTT; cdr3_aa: CASSPNPDMEGGGIYTEAFF
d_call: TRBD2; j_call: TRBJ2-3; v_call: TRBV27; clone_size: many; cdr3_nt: TGTGCCAGCAGTCCGATAGCGGGAGTGCGCTCAGATACGCAGTATTTT; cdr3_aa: CASSPIAGVRSDTQYF
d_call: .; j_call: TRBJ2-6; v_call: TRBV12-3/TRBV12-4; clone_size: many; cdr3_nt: TGTGCCAGTAACCTGGGGGTCCCTGGGGCCAACGTCCTGACTTTC; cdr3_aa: CASNLGVPGANVLTF
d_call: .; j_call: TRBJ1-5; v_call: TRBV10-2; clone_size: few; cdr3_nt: TGCGCCAGCCGGGGGCACGACGGGTGGCAGCCCCAGCATTTT; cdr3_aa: CASRGHDGWQPQHF
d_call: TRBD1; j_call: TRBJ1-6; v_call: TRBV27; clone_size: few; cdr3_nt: TGTGCCAGCGGAGAAGACAGGGGGAAATCACCCCTCCACTTT; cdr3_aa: CASGEDRGKSPLHF
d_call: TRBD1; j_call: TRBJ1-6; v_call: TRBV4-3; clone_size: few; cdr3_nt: TGCGCCAGCAGCCTCGGAACAGGGGCTTCACCCCTCCACTTT; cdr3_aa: CASSLGTGASPLHF
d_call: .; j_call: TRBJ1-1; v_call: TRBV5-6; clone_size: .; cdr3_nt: TGTGCCAGCAGCTTGGGGAGATATTCTACGGGTGAAGCTTTCTTT; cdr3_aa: CASSLGRYSTGEAFF
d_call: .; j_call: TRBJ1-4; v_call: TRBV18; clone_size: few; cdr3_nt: TGTGCCAGCTCACCACTCGGTGAAGAAAAACTGTTTTTT; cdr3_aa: CASSPLGEEKLFF
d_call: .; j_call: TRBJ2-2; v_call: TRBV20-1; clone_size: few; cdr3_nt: TGCAGTGCGCCCGCTAGGGGGGAGCTGTTTTTT; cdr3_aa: CSAPARGELFF
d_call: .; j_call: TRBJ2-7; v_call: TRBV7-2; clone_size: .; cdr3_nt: TGTGCCAGCAGCTTAGGCCCTGGGGACTTATATTCCTACGAGCAGTACTTC; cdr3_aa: CASSLGPGDLYSYEQYF
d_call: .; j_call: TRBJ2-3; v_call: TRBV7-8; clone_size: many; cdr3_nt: TGTGCCAGCAGCACGCGGAGGATATCCACAGATACGCAGTATTTT; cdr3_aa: CASSTRRISTDTQYF
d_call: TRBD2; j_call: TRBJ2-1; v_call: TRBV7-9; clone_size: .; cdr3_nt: TGTGCCAGCAGCGTCCGGCGGGGGTCCTACAATGAGCAGTTCTTC; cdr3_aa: CASSVRRGSYNEQFF
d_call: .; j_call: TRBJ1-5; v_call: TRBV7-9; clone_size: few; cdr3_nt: TGTGCCAGCAGCTGGACAAGCAATCAGCCCCAGCATTTT; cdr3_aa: CASSWTSNQPQHF
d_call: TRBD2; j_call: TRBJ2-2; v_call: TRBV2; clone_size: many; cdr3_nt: TGTGCCAGCAGGGTTCCTAGCGGGACAAACACCGGGGAGCTGTTTTTT; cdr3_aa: CASRVPSGTNTGELFF
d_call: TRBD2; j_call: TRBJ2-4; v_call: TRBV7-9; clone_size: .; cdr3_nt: TGTGCCAGCAGCTACGGACTAGCGGGAGGGCCTAACAAAAACATTCAGTACTTC; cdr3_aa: CASSYGLAGGPNKNIQYF
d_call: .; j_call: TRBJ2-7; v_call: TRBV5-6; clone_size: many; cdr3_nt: TGTGCCAGCAGGTCACTGACTAGTTTCCACGAGCAGTACTTC; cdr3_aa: CASRSLTSFHEQYF
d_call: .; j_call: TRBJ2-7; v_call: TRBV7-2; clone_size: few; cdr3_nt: TGTGCCAGCAGCTTCCGCCGTGGTCTCGAGCAGTACTTC; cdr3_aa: CASSFRRGLEQYF
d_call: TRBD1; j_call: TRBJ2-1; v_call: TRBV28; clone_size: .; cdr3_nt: TGTGCCAGCAGCCGACAGGGGTGGTCCTACAATGAGCAGTTCTTC; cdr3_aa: CASSRQGWSYNEQFF
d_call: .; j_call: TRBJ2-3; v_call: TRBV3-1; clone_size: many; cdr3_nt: TGTGCCAGCAGCCCCACTAACCAGAACACAGATACGCAGTATTTT; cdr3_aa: CASSPTNQNTDTQYF
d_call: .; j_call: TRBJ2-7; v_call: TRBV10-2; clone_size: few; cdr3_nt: TGCGCCAGCAGTGAAAGTGCGGGAGACAGGTTCTACGAGCAGTACTTC; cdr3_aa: CASSESAGDRFYEQYF
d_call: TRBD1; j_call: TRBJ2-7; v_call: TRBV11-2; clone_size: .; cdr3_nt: TGTGCCAGCAGCCAAACCGGGACAGGGGATTACGAGCAGTACTTC; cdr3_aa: CASSQTGTGDYEQYF
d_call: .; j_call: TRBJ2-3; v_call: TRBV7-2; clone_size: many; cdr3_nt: TGTGCCAGCAGGCCCCCGGGCAGGGACACAGATACGCAGTATTTT; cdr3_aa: CASRPPGRDTDTQYF
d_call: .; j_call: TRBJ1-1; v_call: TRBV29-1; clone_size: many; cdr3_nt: TGCAGCGTTGCAGTATTCAGGGCACGGACTGAAGCTTTCTTT; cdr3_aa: CSVAVFRARTEAFF
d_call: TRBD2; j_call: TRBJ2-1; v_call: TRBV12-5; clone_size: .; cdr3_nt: TGTGCTAGTGGTATAGTAGCGGGAAAATCTCCGCATGAGCAGTTCTTC; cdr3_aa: CASGIVAGKSPHEQFF
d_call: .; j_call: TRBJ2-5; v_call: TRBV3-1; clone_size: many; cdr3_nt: TGTGCCAGCAGCCAGACCCTAGCGGAGACCCAGTACTTC; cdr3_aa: CASSQTLAETQYF
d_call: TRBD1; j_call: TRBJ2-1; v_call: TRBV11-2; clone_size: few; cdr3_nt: TGTGCCAGCAGCTTAGATCTAGGGACAGGGGAGTCAGTAGTCCCATACAATGAGCAGTTCTTC; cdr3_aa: CASSLDLGTGESVVPYNEQFF